Presented here are 29 T cell receptor beta chains from one specimen sequenced in a study of post-analysis software for immune sequencing data. General study results and limits: Several TRBV segments were more frequent in patients than controls; TRBV5-6, TRBV5-1 and TRBV20-1 belonged to this group.

Each TCR beta cDNA library carried unique molecular identifiers. From the PCR reads, TCRdb called clonotypes with MiXCR, one entry per CDR3 protein. The sample lists about 200,000 distinct CDR3 sequences; over 25% were seen once. For these receptors, no antigen is known. Sequencing input: blood. The receptors were sampled from a girl under 18 with multiple sclerosis.

This clonotype turned up a few times. Given a much more abundant clone one base away, this may be a read error. V and J are TRBV12-3 or TRBV12-4 and TRBJ2-5; D may be TRBD1 (5 bases). The CDR3 is made up of 11 amino acids. The germline V and J ends were trimmed by 2 bases and 11 bases, with 9 bases remaining between them. CDR3 amino acids: CASSLLGVQYF. CDR3 DNA: TGTGCCAGCAGTTTATTAGGGGTGCAGTACTTC.

This clonotype was observed many times. The chain links TRBV11-3 to TRBJ2-1, with D tentatively TRBD1 (6 bases). The CDR3 is made up of 13 amino acids. Trimming cost V 5 bases and J 7 bases, with 12 bases left between them. The germline gives CDR1 SGHNT, CDR2 YENEEA. CDR3 region: CASSQGTLNEQFF. The CDR3, as DNA: TGTGCCAGCAGCCAAGGGACACTAAATGAGCAGTTCTTC. Full variable domain (missing parts from reference TRBV11-3 and TRBJ2-1): EAGVVQSPRYKIIEKKQPVAFWCNPISGHNTLYWYLQNLGQGPELLIRYENEEAVDDSQLPKDRFSAERLKGVDSTLKIQPAELGDSAVYLCASSQGTLNEQFFGPGTRLTVL.

This clonotype was found many times. J is TRBJ1-2 and V is TRBV20-1; TRBD1 is a possible D gene (6 bases). V gave up 6 bases and J gave up 5 bases, with 19 bases separating them. The CDR3 sequence is 14 residues long. The V gene's germline CDR1 is DFQATT and CDR2 SNEGSKA (reference sequence). CDR3 bases: TGCAGTGCCCATCGTCCGGGACACCAATATGGCTACACCTTC. This codes for CSAHRPGHQYGYTF.

The chain links TRBV5-1 to TRBJ2-6, with 11 bases identical to TRBD1. The germline V gene has CDR1 SGHRS and CDR2 YFSETQ. Losses at the gene ends were 4 bases for V and 3 bases for J; bases not matched to a gene: 3. The CDR3 consists of 16 residues. The CDR3 sequence is CASSRTGGNGANVLTF. The CDR3, as DNA: TGCGCCAGCAGCAGGACAGGGGGCAATGGGGCCAACGTCCTGACTTTC.

To note about this clonotype: A much larger clonotype is one base distant, so this may be a read error. This chain links TRBV28 with TRBJ2-6; TRBD1 is a possible D gene (6 bases). Trimming took off 6 bases at V and 5 bases at J, with 26 bases between the two ends. Germline values: CDR1 MDHEN, CDR2 SYDVKM. This CDR3 is built from 19 residues. The chain's CDR3 is CASSPRPGAHFFRANVLTF. In nucleotides, the CDR3 is TGTGCCAGCAGCCCCAGGCCAGGGGCCCACTTTTTCCGGGCCAACGTCCTGACTTTC.

The chain recombines TRBV3-1 with TRBJ2-7, with 10 bases matching TRBD2. V dropped 1 base and J dropped 9; count of bases not matched to a gene: 12. Per germline, CDR1 LGHDT and CDR2 YNNKEL (reference sequence). The CDR3 has 16 residues. The DNA of the CDR3 is TGTGCCAGCAGCCAAGGGGCTAGCGGGGGCCCTCGTGGGCAGTACTTC. Amino acid sequence: CASSQGASGGPRGQYF.

Remarks on this clonotype: This clone may be a read error of a much larger clone one base away. The CDR3 DNA is TGCAGTGCTTACTATGGATCAGGGGGGAATTACAATGAGCAGTTCTTC. Translation gives CSAYYGSGGNYNEQFF. The rearrangement uses TRBV20-1 and TRBJ2-1; D might be TRBD1 (7 bases). The CDR3 runs to 16 residues. V was clipped by 5 bases and J by 4 bases, with 21 bases between them. From germline, CDR1 is DFQATT and CDR2 SNEGSKA (reference sequence).

This clonotype was seen only a few times. V usage is TRBV6-2 or TRBV6-3 and J usage is TRBJ2-7; 11 bases agree with TRBD2. CDR1 and CDR2 from the germline V gene are MNHEY and SVGEGT. This CDR3 has 16 residues. V shed 4 bases, J shed 2 bases, and the junction held 7 bases outside the gene matches. As DNA, the CDR3 is TGTGCCAGCAGTTCCCGACTAGCGGGATCCACCTACGAGCAGTACTTC. This gives the protein CASSSRLAGSTYEQYF.

This clonotype was detected a few times. The V and J genes are TRBV4-2 and TRBJ2-5; D tentatively reads TRBD1 or TRBD2 (6 bases each). Germline assignment: CDR1 LGHNA and CDR2 YNFKEQ. V gave up 3 bases and J gave up 1 base, with 15 bases separating them. This CDR3 contains 16 residues. CDR3 protein: CASSQSAGDFQETQYF. CDR3 in DNA: TGTGCCAGCAGCCAGTCGGCAGGGGACTTCCAAGAGACCCAGTACTTC.

This clonotype was observed a handful of times. Just one base apart from a much larger clone, this may be a read error. V and J are TRBV29-1 and TRBJ1-2; D possibly corresponds to TRBD1 (5 bases). This CDR3 is 13 amino acids long. V lost 4 bases to trimming and J lost 5 bases, with 14 bases between them. Germline CDR1 and CDR2: SQVTM and ANQGSEA. The CDR3 loop reads CSVGGRVGYGYTF. CDR3 in DNA: TGCAGCGTTGGAGGCAGGGTCGGTTATGGCTACACCTTC.

The chain links TRBV9 to TRBJ2-2, with 8 bases aligning to TRBD2. V gave up 4 bases and J gave up 6 bases; unmatched junction bases: 5. In germline, CDR1 is SGDLS, CDR2 YYNGEE. The length of the CDR3 is 14 residues. CDR3 region: CASSRPGGPGELFF. The CDR3 region has the DNA TGTGCCAGCAGCCGTCCGGGAGGGCCCGGGGAGCTGTTTTTT.

This clonotype was seen once. At one end the junction does not follow the germline gene, possibly because of a read error. The rearrangement links TRBV5-1 to TRBJ1-1; D remains unclear. The CDR3 consists of 13 residues. CDR1 is SGHRS, CDR2 YFSETQ, per germline. This CDR3 reads CAGSLGSGTEAFF. The CDR3 DNA reads TGCGCCGGCAGCTTGGGTTCGGGGACTGAAGCTTTCTTT.

The chain uses TRBV5-1 and TRBJ2-3, with TRBD2 matching 10 bases. V shed 4 bases, J shed 2 bases, and the junction held 4 bases outside the gene matches. The CDR3 is made up of 15 amino acids. The V gene's germline CDR1 is SGHRS and CDR2 YFSETQ. CDR3: CASSLAGAYTDTQYF. The CDR3 DNA sequence: TGCGCCAGCAGCCTAGCGGGGGCCTACACAGATACGCAGTATTTT.

The genes are TRBV6-2 or TRBV6-3 and TRBJ2-5, with 7 bases that match TRBD1. With the DNA end fitting TRBJ2-7 better, the J assignment may be wrong. The germline V gene encodes CDR1 MNHEY and CDR2 SVGEGT. The CDR3 loop spans 16 amino acids. CDR3: CASRPISGDRRSEQYF. In nucleotides, the CDR3 is TGTGCCAGCAGGCCCATTTCAGGGGACAGAAGGAGCGAGCAGTACTTC.

The V gene is TRBV5-1, the J gene TRBJ2-5, with 12 bases fitting TRBD2. The germline CDR1 and CDR2 sequences are SGHRS and YFSETQ. V was pared by 5 bases and J by 2 bases, with 4 bases of the junction left unmatched. The CDR3 contains 15 residues. The CDR3 coding sequence is TGCGCCAGCAGTAGGGGGACTAGCGGGCAAGAGACCCAGTACTTC. Its translation: CASSRGTSGQETQYF.

At least ten counts were recorded for this clonotype. This chain links TRBV7-9 with TRBJ2-5; 16 bases fit TRBD2. From germline, CDR1 is SEHNR and CDR2 FQNEAQ (reference sequence). After removal of 3 bases from V and 2 bases from J, the junction contained 3 bases not matched to a gene. The CDR3 totals 17 residues. CDR3 nucleotide sequence: TGTGCCAGCAGCTTTCCGGGACTAGCGGGAGGGCAAGAGACCCAGTACTTC. The encoded protein is CASSFPGLAGGQETQYF.

As to this clonotype: A read error may account for a junction end that differs from germline. The V gene is TRBV13, the J gene TRBJ1-1, with D tentatively TRBD1 (5 bases). This CDR3 is 13 amino acids long. CDR1 is PRHDT and CDR2 is FYEKMQ in the germline V gene (reference sequence). The CDR3 is CACSWGGETEAFF. The CDR3, as DNA: TGTGCCTGCAGCTGGGGCGGGGAGACTGAAGCTTTCTTT.

This clonotype showed up many times. The J gene is TRBJ2-7, the V gene TRBV5-5; D tentatively reads TRBD1 or TRBD2 (6 bases each). Per the germline V gene, CDR1 is SGHKS and CDR2 is YYEKEE (reference sequence). V was clipped by 0 bases and J by 3 bases, with 16 bases between them. The CDR3 totals 16 residues. The CDR3 sequence is CASSLEGRQGYYEQYF. DNA of the CDR3: TGTGCCAGCAGCTTGGAGGGGAGGCAGGGGTACTACGAGCAGTACTTC.

The V gene is TRBV7-9, the J gene TRBJ1-1, with D hard to call. This CDR3 region has 11 residues. V gave up 2 bases and J gave up 7 bases, with 5 bases separating them. CDR1 and CDR2 (germline): SEHNR, FQNEAQ (reference sequence). In DNA, the CDR3 is TGTGCCAGCAGCTTAAAGGGTGAAGCTTTCTTT. It yields the protein CASSLKGEAFF.

This clonotype was recorded at least ten times. The V gene is TRBV6-5, the J gene TRBJ1-2; maybe TRBD1 (6 bases). Germline V gene lookup returns CDR1 MNHEY and CDR2 SVGAGI. The CDR3 length is 18 residues. V was cut by 0 bases and J by 7 bases, with 24 bases left in between. CDR3 DNA sequence: TGTGCCAGCAGTTACTCGACGCCAGGGGATAGTCGCGTTCGTGGCTACACCTTC. Its protein product is CASSYSTPGDSRVRGYTF.

This clonotype was seen at least ten times. The CDR3 bases are TGTGCCAGCAGCCCTTGGGACGTAGCCTACGAGCAGTACTTC. Its protein is CASSPWDVAYEQYF. J is TRBJ2-7 and V is TRBV7-9; D assignment may be TRBD1 or TRBD2 (5 bases each). The CDR3 covers 14 residues. Trimming removed 5 bases from V and 2 bases from J, with 13 bases in between. Germline-derived CDR1 and CDR2 are SEHNR and FQNEAQ (reference sequence). Together with reference TRBV7-9 and TRBJ2-7, the CDR3 gives the full variable domain: DTGVSQNPRHKITKRGQNVTFRCDPISEHNRLYWYRQTLGQGPEFLTYFQNEAQLEKSRLLSDRFSAERPKGSFSTLEIQRTEQGDSAMYLCASSPWDVAYEQYFGPGTRLTVT.

Concerning this clonotype: A much larger clonotype is one base distant, so this may be a read error. The chain has TRBV5-1 and TRBJ2-7; D is tentatively TRBD1 or TRBD2 (6 bases each). From germline, CDR1 is SGHRS and CDR2 YFSETQ. Deletions cut 3 bases from V and 3 bases from J, with 13 bases between. The CDR3 length is 14 residues. CDR3 in amino acids: CASSWGGQIYEQYF. In DNA form, the CDR3 reads TGCGCCAGCAGCTGGGGAGGACAGATCTACGAGCAGTACTTC.

The chain carries TRBV14 and TRBJ1-2; D is undetermined. V was clipped by 4 bases and J by 6 bases, with 12 bases between them. This CDR3 region has 13 residues. Germline loops: CDR1 SGHDN, CDR2 FVKESK. CDR3: CASSLLQDHGYTF. In DNA form, the CDR3 reads TGTGCCAGCAGCCTCCTCCAGGACCATGGCTACACCTTC.

The V call is TRBV14, the J call TRBJ2-6; 9 bases fit TRBD2. The J segment lost 2 bases and the V segment lost 0 bases, leaving 2 bases of the junction unmatched. Germline assignment: CDR1 SGHDN and CDR2 FVKESK. The CDR3 loop spans 17 amino acids. CDR3 in amino acids: CASSQDLAGAGANVLTF. The CDR3 region has the DNA TGTGCCAGCAGCCAAGATTTAGCGGGAGCTGGGGCCAACGTCCTGACTTTC.

Notes on this clonotype: With a much larger clone just one base away, this may be a read error. CDR3 amino acids: CSASRQGNADVLTF. The CDR3, as DNA: TGCAGTGCTAGCCGGCAGGGGAATGCCGACGTCCTGACTTTC. The chain links TRBV20-1 to TRBJ2-6, with D possibly matching TRBD1 (6 bases). CDR1 DFQATT and CDR2 SNEGSKA come from the germline V gene (reference sequence). This CDR3 is 14 amino acids long. Trimming left V 3 bases short and J 11 bases short, with 17 bases between.

There are many counts of this clonotype. This CDR3 reads CASSRGTLETQYF. For the CDR3, the DNA is TGTGCCAGCAGCCGAGGGACTTTAGAGACCCAGTACTTC. This chain joins TRBV3-1 and TRBJ2-5, with a possible D match to TRBD2 (6 bases). CDR1 and CDR2 (germline): LGHDT, YNNKEL (reference sequence). The CDR3 is made up of 13 amino acids. The V gene lost 4 bases and the J gene lost 4 bases, with 10 bases spanning the gap.

This clonotype showed up just a few times. The gene calls are TRBV28 and TRBJ2-7; 8 bases align to TRBD2. CDR3 length: 14 residues. Trimming cost V 6 bases and J 1 base; bases outside gene matches: 5. Germline V lookup: CDR1 MDHEN, CDR2 SYDVKM. The CDR3 spells CASRRSGSSYEQYF. CDR3 coding DNA: TGTGCCAGCAGACGGAGCGGGAGTTCCTACGAGCAGTACTTC.

This clonotype was observed a handful of times. The genes are TRBV28 and TRBJ2-5; the match to TRBD1 covers 7 bases. There are 12 residues in the CDR3. CDR1 MDHEN and CDR2 SYDVKM come from the germline V gene. V lost 6 bases, J lost 5 bases, and 3 bases stayed unmatched. The CDR3: CASRPTGETQYF. CDR3 bases: TGTGCCAGCAGACCGACAGGGGAGACCCAGTACTTC. The full variable domain, rest sourced from reference TRBV28 and TRBJ2-5, is DVKVTQSSRYLVKRTGEKVFLECVQDMDHENMFWYRQDPGLGLRLIYFSYDVKMKEKGDIPEGYSVSREKKERFSLILESASTNQTSMYLCASRPTGETQYFGPGTRLLVL.

On this clonotype itself: Since a much larger clone is just one base distant, this may be a read error. The genes are TRBV5-1 and TRBJ2-7; the D gene is possibly TRBD1 (6 bases). V gave up 0 bases and J gave up 1 base, with 26 bases separating them. The CDR3 runs 20 residues. CDR1 SGHRS and CDR2 YFSETQ come from the germline V gene. DNA for the CDR3: TGCGCCAGCAGCTTGGCCAAGGGGGAACAGGGTAGTTCCCCGTCCTACGAGCAGTACTTC. Translated, it gives CASSLAKGEQGSSPSYEQYF. The full variable domain, its missing parts supplied by reference TRBV5-1 and TRBJ2-7, is KAGVTQTPRYLIKTRGQQVTLSCSPISGHRSVSWYQQTPGQGLQFLFEYFSETQRNKGNFPGRFSGRQFSNSRSEMNVSTLELGDSALYLCASSLAKGEQGSSPSYEQYFGPGTRLTVT.